This T cell receptor beta chain was captured in a study of T-cell memory formation after mild COVID-19. Looking at the study overall: TCR clusters were mostly confined to one donor each.

In this sample, this clonotype turned up a few times. Its target is not known. The junction had 7 bases not matched to a gene; V was cut back by 6 bases and J by 4 bases. Germline CDR1 is SGHVS and CDR2 is FQNEAQ. The CDR3 runs 15 residues. The authors produced TCR alpha and TCR beta cDNA libraries with sample barcodes and UMIs by 5'RACE using constant-segment primers. One entry per CDR3 protein results from TCRdb running MiXCR on the 5' RACE reads. Of approximately 300,000 distinct CDR3 sequences in the sample, approximately 8.4% were seen once. Overall study results and limits: Memory cells collected pre-infection included some clones that later responded, suggesting cross-reactive memory joined.

Sequenced: PBMCs or a T cell subset sorted from them (not recorded which). The rearrangement uses TRBV7-8 and TRBJ1-1; TRBD1 matches 11 bases. The TCR sequence derives from a man aged 18 to 35 who had mild COVID-19 (a few samples of this study predate the infection). Cell type and time point are not known. CDR3 residues: CASSPAGTGGTEAFF. For the CDR3, the DNA is TGTGCCAGCAGTCCGGCCGGGACAGGGGGCACTGAAGCTTTCTTT.